The 8 T cell receptor beta chains given below trace back to one sample, sequenced in a study of identical twins. MiXCR, run by TCRdb on the 5' RACE reads, gives a single entry per CDR3 protein. Here the sample spans roughly 350,000 distinct CDR3 sequences, 8.5% to 10% being singletons. Sequencing was carried out using naive T cells sorted from blood. Receptor source: a woman in her forties or fifties in good health.

CDR3 sequence: CASSGVAGPTDTQYF. The CDR3 nucleotides are TGCGCCAGCAGCGGGGTGGCGGGACCGACAGATACGCAGTATTTT. The chain is built from TRBV5-1 and TRBJ2-3; the D gene is possibly TRBD2 (6 bases). V was clipped by 4 bases and J by 3 bases, with 15 bases between them. The CDR3 runs 15 residues. CDR1 is SGHRS, CDR2 YFSETQ, per germline.

This clonotype appeared many times. The chain has TRBV24-1 and TRBJ2-1; 10 positions agree with TRBD2. V was clipped by 4 bases and J by 2 bases; unmatched bases: 4. The CDR3 covers 16 residues. Germline CDR1 KGHDR, CDR2 SFDVKD. The CDR3, as DNA: TGTGCCACCAGTGAGGACACTAGCGGGACCTACAATGAGCAGTTCTTC. The encoded protein is CATSEDTSGTYNEQFF.

The sample holds many counts of this clonotype. The chain is built from TRBV27 and TRBJ2-4; no clear D. Germline V gives CDR1 MNHEY, CDR2 SMNVEV (reference sequence). There are 12 residues in the CDR3. The CDR3 nucleotides are TGTGCGGGGAAGAGCGTCAAAAACATTCAGTACTTC. Amino acids: CAGKSVKNIQYF.

This clonotype showed up just a few times. CDR3 nucleotide sequence: TGTGCCAGCAGTGAGGGACAGGGGGAGGCCGGGGAGCTGTTTTTT. Protein product: CASSEGQGEAGELFF. The chain has TRBV25-1 and TRBJ2-2; 11 nucleotides line up with TRBD1. V trimming: 3 bases; J trimming: 6 bases; junction bases outside the gene matches: 3. Germline CDR1 is MGHDK and CDR2 is SYGVNS. The length of the CDR3 is 15 residues. Variable domain in full (rest from reference TRBV25-1 and TRBJ2-2): EADIYQTPRYLVIGTGKKITLECSQTMGHDKMYWYQQDPGMELHLIHYSYGVNSTEKGDLSSESTVSRIRTEHFPLTLESARPSHTSQYLCASSEGQGEAGELFFGEGSRLTVL.

The table lists this clonotype with a few counts. The rearrangement uses TRBV24-1 and TRBJ2-1; 12 nucleotides align to TRBD2. The CDR3 sequence is 13 residues long. Germline CDR1 KGHDR, CDR2 SFDVKD. Trimming removed 9 bases from V and 9 bases from J; junction bases left unmatched: 5. CDR3 coding DNA: TGTGCCACCCGACTAGCGGGAGTGAGTGAGCAGTTCTTC. Its translation: CATRLAGVSEQFF.

At least ten counts were recorded for this clonotype. The chain has TRBV7-9 and TRBJ2-1; D is undetermined. Germline V gene lookup returns CDR1 SEHNR and CDR2 FQNEAQ (reference sequence). This CDR3 has 15 amino acids. V was shortened by 5 bases and J by 0 bases, with 11 bases between the two germline ends. CDR3 region: CASSLANSSYNEQFF. For the CDR3, the DNA is TGTGCCAGCAGCCTCGCTAACAGCTCCTACAATGAGCAGTTCTTC.

A remark on this clonotype: This may be a read error, as it is one base from a much larger clone. The chain couples TRBV5-1 to TRBJ1-1, with D unresolved. With 1 base removed from V and 4 bases from J, the gap between germline ends came to 8 bases. This CDR3 region has 13 residues. Germline V gives CDR1 SGHRS, CDR2 YFSETQ. The DNA of the CDR3 is TGCGCCAGCAGCTTGCGGGTGGGCACTGAAGCTTTCTTT. Translated, it gives CASSLRVGTEAFF.

This clonotype was observed a handful of times. The chain has TRBV2 and TRBJ1-5; D is unclear. The germline gives CDR1 SNHLY, CDR2 FYNNEI. The CDR3 sequence is 14 residues long. V shed 4 bases and J shed 0 bases, with 7 bases lying between them. CDR3 sequence reads: CASSGAVSNQPQHF. CDR3 sequence (DNA): TGTGCCAGCAGTGGGGCAGTTAGCAATCAGCCCCAGCATTTT.